This TCR beta chain derives from a study of CDR3 diversity in severe acne. MiXCR was run by TCRdb on the PCR reads, yielding one entry per CDR3 protein. The sample records about 98,000 distinct CDR3 sequences, more than 45% being singletons. The CDR3 is 14 residues long. Germline values: CDR1 SQVTM, CDR2 ANQGSEA. The ends lost 7 bases at V and 4 bases at J; junction bases unmatched: 11. In this sample, this clonotype turned up a few times. Sample: blood. This TCR was sampled from a male donor with acne. V usage is TRBV29-1 and J usage is TRBJ2-3, with 7 bases identical to TRBD1. The CDR3 sequence: CSGEGAGNADTQYF. Here the CDR3 DNA reads TGCAGCGGCGAGGGGGCAGGGAACGCAGATACGCAGTATTTT.